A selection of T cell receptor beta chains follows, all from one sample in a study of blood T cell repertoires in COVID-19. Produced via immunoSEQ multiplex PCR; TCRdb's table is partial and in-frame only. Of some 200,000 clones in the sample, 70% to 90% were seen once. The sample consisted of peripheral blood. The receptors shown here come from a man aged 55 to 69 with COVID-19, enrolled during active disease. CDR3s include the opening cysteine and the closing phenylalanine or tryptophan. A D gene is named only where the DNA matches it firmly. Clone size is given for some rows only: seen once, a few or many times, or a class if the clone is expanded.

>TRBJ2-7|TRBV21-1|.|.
CASSSPGQGLYF
TGTGCCAGCAGCTCTCCCGGACAGGGTCTGTACTTC
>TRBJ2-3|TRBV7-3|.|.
CASSPQGSTDTQYF
TGTGCCAGCAGCCCCCAGGGGAGCACAGATACGCAGTATTTT
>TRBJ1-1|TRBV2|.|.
CASSASTEAFF
TGTGCCAGCAGTGCGAGCACTGAAGCTTTCTTT
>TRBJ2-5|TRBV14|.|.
CASSPGGSETQYF
TGTGCCAGCAGCCCGGGGGGCTCGGAGACCCAGTACTTC
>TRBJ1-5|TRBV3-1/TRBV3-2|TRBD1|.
CASSGGSNQPQHF
TGTGCCAGCTCAGGGGGCTCCAATCAGCCCCAGCATTTT
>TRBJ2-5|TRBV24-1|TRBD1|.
CATSDPTGGVETQYF
TGTGCCACCAGTGATCCTACAGGGGGTGTAGAGACCCAGTACTTC
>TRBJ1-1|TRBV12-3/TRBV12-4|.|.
CASRLRGNTEAFF
TGTGCCAGCAGGCTAAGGGGGAACACTGAAGCTTTCTTT
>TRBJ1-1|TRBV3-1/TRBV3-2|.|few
CASSQDTYMNTEAFF
TGTGCCAGCAGCCAAGATACATACATGAACACTGAAGCTTTCTTT
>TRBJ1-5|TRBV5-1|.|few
CASSLEGSNQPQHF
TGCGCCAGCAGCTTGGAGGGGAGCAATCAGCCCCAGCATTTT
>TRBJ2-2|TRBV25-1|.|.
CASSSGGFLGELFF
TGTGCCAGCAGTAGTGGCGGCTTTTTGGGGGAGCTGTTTTTT
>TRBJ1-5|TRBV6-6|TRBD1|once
CASSRLPQGGSNQPQHF
TGTGCCAGCAGTCGACTTCCACAGGGGGGAAGCAATCAGCCCCAGCATTTT
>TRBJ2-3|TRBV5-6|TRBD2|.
CASFLAGAADTQYF
TGTGCCAGTTTTCTAGCGGGAGCAGCAGATACGCAGTATTTT
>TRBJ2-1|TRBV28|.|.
CASSTRTTLSYNEQFF
TGTGCCAGCAGTACAAGGACTACCCTCTCCTACAATGAGCAGTTCTTC
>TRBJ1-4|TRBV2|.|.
CASSEGGLGLGKLFF
TGTGCCAGCAGTGAAGGGGGGCTGGGATTGGGAAAACTGTTTTTT
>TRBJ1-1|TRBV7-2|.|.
CASSTGLPNTEAFF
TGTGCCAGCAGCACAGGGCTACCGAACACTGAAGCTTTCTTT
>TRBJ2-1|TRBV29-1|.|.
CSVDGGTLYNEQFF
TGCAGCGTTGATGGAGGGACCCTATACAATGAGCAGTTCTTC